This TCR beta chain comes out of a study of blood T cells in healthy people across ages (dated by TCRdb to the mid-2010s). For context, the study as a whole: In model experiments, template switching captured about one uniquely barcoded TCR beta cDNA molecule for every two T cells. The study measured age-related changes in TCR beta repertoire diversity using deep sequencing normalized with unique cDNA molecular identifiers. Donors were grouped into four age groups: young (average approximately 15 years), middle-aged (39), aged (around 62) and long-lived (about 82). To avoid experimental bias, donors of different ages were distributed randomly across sequencing lanes. Using the same blood draw, the study looked at two additional independent replicas of 1 million unique cDNA reads for two donors, one aged 18 to 29 and the other aged 80 or older. Broad study findings and their caveats: Conclusive comparison of naive and antigen-experienced compartments was prevented by the profiling of bulk unsorted PBMCs. Estimates of total diversity from one million sequenced T cells were regarded as lower bounds and underestimates. There was a strong correlation between observed TCR beta diversity and the percentage of naive T cells measured by flow cytometry. Because donor CMV infection status was unknown, age-related changes in expanded clonotypes were potentially confounded. Compared with the aged group, the long-lived group had more naive CD4+ T cells, fewer expanded clones and increased TCR diversity, suggesting age selection. Observed TCR beta diversity per million T cells fell roughly linearly with age, and a significant reduction was already apparent by age approximately 41.

Worth noting for this clonotype: Its cognate antigen has yet to be identified. No per-base quality is available; no much larger clone lies one base away.

The approximately 39 donors, aged 6 to 90 years, were systemically healthy Caucasian individuals from Russia. Each donor gave around 9.5 milliliters of peripheral blood, collected into EDTA-treated Vacutainer tubes. Ficoll-Paque density-gradient centrifugation was used to isolate PBMCs, with at least 7 million per sample. Total RNA was extracted from PBMCs with Trizol reagent, with at least 6 micrograms obtained per sample. For every donor, an aliquot of PBMCs went through flow cytometry to measure the percentages of naive CD45RAhigh/CD27high T cells. The receptor library was made with 5' RACE. This sample was sequenced with an Illumina HiSeq 2500. A second PCR of about 6 to 12 cycles was run with a J-beta primer mix and a sample-barcoded 5' primer. Each TCR beta cDNA molecule received a unique molecular identifier from a template-switch 5' adaptor carrying 12 random nucleotides. Each sample yielded at least 3 million CDR3-containing paired-end reads. First-strand cDNA synthesis was performed from all RNA using the Mint cDNA synthesis kit, with priming by a TRBC-specific oligonucleotide. Following uracil-DNA glycosylase treatment, all cDNA underwent a first 18-cycle PCR with the universal primers M1SS and BC2_uni_R. On the authors' methods: For normalization, 1 million high-quality reads were randomly selected from each sample, with every read carrying a distinct molecular identifier. Reads with shared molecular identifiers were discarded instead of being binned into consensus sequences. MiTCR, run with a Q25 quality threshold and the strictest error-elimination algorithm, handled CDR3 identification, clonotype clustering and error correction. A nonparametric unseen species model using Euler transformation provided a lower-bound estimate of total TCR beta diversity. The raw public data were reprocessed by TCRdb itself: fastp quality trimming at Q25, MiXCR clonotype calling, in-frame beta chains only. Duplicate CDR3 protein sequences are folded into a single record with the most common DNA and genes. The V and J calls shown here were made by TCRdb, not taken from the authors' results. Across this sample there are over a million distinct CDR3 sequences, with 40% to 45% seen only once. Jointly, the top ten make up approximately 19% of the sample.

The V end loses 4 bases and the J end loses 4 bases, and a stretch of 16 bases separates them. CDR3 length: 15 amino acids, cysteine to phenylalanine. Only the CDR3 part of the read is kept: 45 bases, read in frame from the first base. The germline V gene yields SGDLS for CDR1 and YYNGEE for CDR2. What was sequenced was blood. The sequence was collected from a woman aged 55-75 years in good health. The rearrangement combines TRBV9 with TRBJ2-3; TRBD2 is a possible D gene, resting on 5 matching bases. In nucleotide form, the sequence is TGTGCCAGCAGCCCCACCCGGGGTCGGGCAGATACGCAGTATTTT. Its product reads: CASSPTRGRADTQYF.